The 23 T cell receptor beta chains presented below share a single source sample, sequenced in a study of PD-1 blockade in mismatch repair-deficient tumors. Assay used: immunoSEQ multiplex PCR; TCRdb lists only in-frame clones, some missing. The profile covers approximately 15,000 clones, with approximately 84% appearing a single time and approximately 10% taken by the ten largest. Time point defined: 10-day in vitro stimulation with candidate neoantigen peptide 5. Their cognate antigens are unknown. Sequencing was performed on cells cultured in vitro, taken from a patient treated with pembrolizumab. Receptors originate from an adult with mismatch repair-deficient cancer.

This rearrangement joins TRBV5-1 to TRBJ2-2; TRBD2 matches 7 bases. V shed 3 bases, J shed 2 bases, and the junction held 1 base outside the gene matches. Germline lookup yields CDR1 SGHRS and CDR2 YFSETQ. The CDR3 runs to 14 residues. The DNA of the CDR3 is TGCGCCAGCAGCTCTAGCGGTAACACCGGGGAGCTGTTTTTT. Translated: CASSSSGNTGELFF. The complete variable domain, with remaining parts taken from reference TRBV5-1 and TRBJ2-2, reads KAGVTQTPRYLIKTRGQQVTLSCSPISGHRSVSWYQQTPGQGLQFLFEYFSETQRNKGNFPGRFSGRQFSNSRSEMNVSTLELGDSALYLCASSSSGNTGELFFGEGSRLTVL.

This clone was found a few times. The rearrangement uses TRBV30 and TRBJ1-6, with D maybe TRBD1 (5 bases). The CDR3 extends over 14 amino acids. The germline CDR1 and CDR2 sequences are GTSNPN and SVGIG (reference sequence). Between the trimmed V and J ends, which lost 0 bases and 6 bases, there was a span of 9 bases. CDR3 DNA: TGTGCCTGGAGTGTCGGGGGGACTAATTCACCCCTCCACTTT. It codes for CAWSVGGTNSPLHF.

V is TRBV11-3 and J is TRBJ2-7; the D is unclear. CDR3 size: 19 residues. Germline V gene sequence: CDR1 SGHNT, CDR2 YENEEA. V was pared by 3 bases and J by 0 bases, with 24 bases between. CDR3 in DNA: TGTGCCAGCAGCTTTCAGGTACCCTGGACCCGATTGAGCTCCTACGAGCAGTACTTC. Its translation is CASSFQVPWTRLSSYEQYF.

The V and J genes are TRBV2 and TRBJ1-5, with D hard to call. This CDR3 has 14 amino acids. In germline, CDR1 is SNHLY, CDR2 FYNNEI. The ends were cut back, 3 bases at V and 3 bases at J, with 9 bases in the middle. Here the CDR3 reads CASSDRRDNQPQHF. CDR3 DNA sequence: TGTGCCAGCAGTGATAGGCGGGACAATCAGCCCCAGCATTTT. Full variable domain (outside the CDR3, taken from reference TRBV2 and TRBJ1-5): EPEVTQTPSHQVTQMGQEVILRCVPISNHLYFYWYRQILGQKVEFLVSFYNNEISEKSEIFDDQFSVERPDGSNFTLKIRSTKLEDSAMYFCASSDRRDNQPQHFGDGTRLSIL.

The chain carries TRBV19 and TRBJ1-4; perhaps TRBD1 as D (6 bases). Germline CDR1 reads LNHDA; CDR2 reads SQIVND (reference sequence). The CDR3 loop spans 19 amino acids. Trimming stripped 0 bases from V and 6 bases from J, with 23 bases between. The DNA for the CDR3 is TGTGCCAGTAGTATAGAAGTGGAGGGACAAGGGGCGACGGATGAAAAACTGTTTTTT. Protein: CASSIEVEGQGATDEKLFF.

The J gene is TRBJ2-3, the V gene TRBV27; no definite D call. The CDR3 spans 11 residues. The germline V and J ends were trimmed by 2 bases and 4 bases, with 1 base remaining between them. CDR1 and CDR2 from the germline V gene are MNHEY and SMNVEV (reference sequence). The CDR3 protein is CASSLADTQYF. DNA for the CDR3: TGTGCCAGCAGTTTAGCAGATACGCAGTATTTT.

The chain combines TRBV18 with TRBJ2-7; unclear D gene. CDR3 size: 16 residues. Trimming cost V 3 bases and J 3 bases, with 18 bases left between them. Germline CDR1 reads KGHSH; CDR2 reads LQKENI. Here the CDR3 reads CASSPIMTTMNYEQYF. The CDR3 DNA follows: TGTGCCAGCTCACCGATCATGACAACCATGAACTACGAGCAGTACTTC.

This sequence joins TRBV28 and TRBJ1-2; D call uncertain. The V end lost 7 bases, the J end lost 1 base, and 13 bases lay between the germline ends. Germline V lookup: CDR1 MDHEN, CDR2 SYDVKM. CDR3 size: 14 residues. CDR3 bases: TGTGCCAGCACTCCCCGCGGAGGTAACTATGGCTACACCTTC. It translates to CASTPRGGNYGYTF.

V and J are TRBV11-2 and TRBJ2-7; the D gene could be TRBD1 or TRBD2 (6 bases each). Germline loops: CDR1 SGHAT, CDR2 FQNNGV. This CDR3 has 14 residues. V lost 2 bases to trimming and J lost 5 bases, with 13 bases between them. For the CDR3, the DNA is TGTGCCAGCAGCTTATTTGGGGGGCGTAACGAGCAGTACTTC. Residues: CASSLFGGRNEQYF.

This sequence joins TRBV7-3 and TRBJ2-1; 11 bases are shared with TRBD2. The CDR3 totals 18 residues. Trimming took 0 bases from V and 1 from J; bases not matched to a gene: 5. Per the germline V gene, CDR1 is SGHTA and CDR2 is FQGTGA. CDR3 nucleotide sequence: TGTGCCAGCAGCTTAACTAGCGGGAGGGCGGGTTCCTACAATGAGCAGTTCTTC. Its translation is CASSLTSGRAGSYNEQFF.

The chain recombines TRBV5-1 with TRBJ2-7, with 11 bases lining up with TRBD1. V was pared by 4 bases and J by 6 bases, with 6 bases of the junction left unmatched. Germline loops: CDR1 SGHRS, CDR2 YFSETQ. This CDR3 has 14 residues. The CDR3 bases are TGCGCCAGCAGCCCCGGACAGGGGGCAATCGAGCAGTACTTC. Amino acid sequence: CASSPGQGAIEQYF.

The rearrangement uses TRBV2 and TRBJ2-2; TRBD2 is a possible D gene (5 bases). The V and J ends lost 7 bases and 8 bases respectively, with 11 bases between them. Germline CDR1 reads SNHLY; CDR2 reads FYNNEI. This CDR3 has 12 amino acids. The CDR3 DNA follows: TGTGCCAGCACGGGGATCGAGGGGGAGCTGTTTTTT. Translation: CASTGIEGELFF. Supplemented by reference TRBV2 and TRBJ2-2, the full variable domain reads EPEVTQTPSHQVTQMGQEVILRCVPISNHLYFYWYRQILGQKVEFLVSFYNNEISEKSEIFDDQFSVERPDGSNFTLKIRSTKLEDSAMYFCASTGIEGELFFGEGSRLTVL.

This clone qualifies as medium-sized. This sequence joins TRBV9 and TRBJ1-4; D is uncertain. V lost 4 bases and J 4 bases, leaving 8 bases between the germline ends. CDR3 length equals 13 residues. Germline values: CDR1 SGDLS, CDR2 YYNGEE. CDR3 residues: CASSPHGNEKLFF. The CDR3 DNA follows: TGTGCCAGCAGCCCCCACGGTAATGAAAAACTGTTTTTT.

This clone was detected a few times. V gene TRBV11-2 combines with J gene TRBJ2-5; TRBD1 matches at 7 bases. The CDR3 is 16 amino acids. Germline CDR1 and CDR2: SGHAT and FQNNGV. The junction had 8 bases not matched to a gene; V was cut back by 1 base and J by 3 bases. The chain's CDR3 is CASSLGPTGFEETQYF. The DNA for the CDR3 is TGTGCCAGCAGCTTAGGACCGACAGGGTTCGAAGAGACCCAGTACTTC.

The chain links TRBV6-5 to TRBJ2-3, with TRBD2 matching over 7 bases. Germline CDR1 MNHEY, CDR2 SVGAGI. Losses at the gene ends were 2 bases for V and 0 bases for J; bases not matched to a gene: 2. The CDR3 totals 15 residues. The CDR3 DNA sequence: TGTGCCAGCAGTTACAGCGGGGCTAGCACAGATACGCAGTATTTT. Translated, it gives CASSYSGASTDTQYF.

V usage is TRBV27 and J usage is TRBJ2-5, with 9 bases matching TRBD2. Trimming removed 5 bases from V and 5 bases from J; junction bases left unmatched: 12. Germline CDR1 MNHEY, CDR2 SMNVEV (reference sequence). The CDR3 is 16 amino acids. The CDR3 loop is CASSERSGRRRETQYF. CDR3 DNA sequence: TGTGCCAGCAGTGAAAGGAGCGGGAGGCGGAGGGAGACCCAGTACTTC.

Only a few counts were recorded for this clone. This chain uses TRBV5-6 with TRBJ1-6; 7 bases align to TRBD1. This CDR3 has 15 amino acids. Per germline, CDR1 SGHDT and CDR2 YYEEEE. V dropped 5 bases and J dropped 10; count of bases not matched to a gene: 12. This CDR3 is CASSITGAEGSPLHF. In DNA, the CDR3 is TGTGCCAGCAGTATAACAGGGGCGGAGGGGTCACCCCTCCACTTT.

This chain links TRBV4-1 with TRBJ2-5; D is unclear. Per germline, CDR1 MGHRA and CDR2 YSYEKL. V dropped 9 bases and J dropped 5 bases, with 22 bases sitting between them. This CDR3 comprises 15 residues. CDR3 DNA: TGCGCCAGATGGTTGGGAACTGAGCGATGGGAGACCCAGTACTTC. Encoded protein: CARWLGTERWETQYF.

The chain employs TRBV27 and TRBJ2-1; D is unclear. This CDR3 is 15 amino acids long. V lost 8 bases and J 3 bases, leaving 17 bases between the germline ends. Germline V gene lookup returns CDR1 MNHEY and CDR2 SMNVEV (reference sequence). CDR3: CASLRTLRDYNEQFF. In DNA, the CDR3 is TGTGCCAGCCTTAGGACCCTTAGAGACTACAATGAGCAGTTCTTC.

This chain uses TRBV6-5 with TRBJ2-7; D not resolved. With 0 bases removed from V and 7 bases from J, the gap between germline ends came to 10 bases. Germline assignment: CDR1 MNHEY and CDR2 SVGAGI. The CDR3 is 13 amino acids. The DNA for the CDR3 is TGTGCCAGCAGTTACTCTCGCGGTGGGGAGCAGTACTTC. Translation gives CASSYSRGGEQYF.

The chain links TRBV7-3 to TRBJ2-6; D assignment may be TRBD1 or TRBD2 (6 bases each). The V gene lost 2 bases and the J gene lost 1 base, with 18 bases spanning the gap. This CDR3 comprises 19 residues. Germline assignment: CDR1 SGHTA and CDR2 FQGTGA. The CDR3 sequence is CASSLWGDISRSGANVLTF. CDR3 bases: TGTGCCAGCAGCTTATGGGGGGACATCTCGCGGTCTGGGGCCAACGTCCTGACTTTC.

This clone has a single count. The chain has TRBV7-3 and TRBJ2-7, with no clear D. Per germline, CDR1 SGHTA and CDR2 FQGTGA. The V gene lost 3 bases and the J gene lost 0 bases, with 0 bases spanning the gap. This CDR3 comprises 11 residues. The CDR3 region is CASSFSYEQYF. CDR3 DNA sequence: TGTGCCAGCAGCTTCTCCTACGAGCAGTACTTC. Drawing the rest from reference TRBV7-3 and TRBJ2-7, the complete variable domain is GAGVSQTPSNKVTEKGKYVELRCDPISGHTALYWYRQSLGQGPEFLIYFQGTGAADDSGLPNDRFFAVRPEGSVSTLKIQRTERGDSAVYLCASSFSYEQYFGPGTRLTVT.

The chain has TRBV2 and TRBJ1-1; perhaps TRBD1 as D (5 bases). V was shortened by 7 bases and J by 5 bases, with 14 bases between the two germline ends. CDR3 size: 13 residues. CDR1 and CDR2 from the germline V gene are SNHLY and FYNNEI. Here the CDR3 reads CASTIGARTEAFF. The CDR3 bases are TGTGCCAGCACCATCGGGGCGCGTACTGAAGCTTTCTTT.